One sample yielded the 13 T cell receptor beta chains listed below, sequenced in a study of T cell responses to AZD1222 COVID-19 vaccine. Sequenced by immunoSEQ multiplex PCR; TCRdb stores in-frame clones only, minus some. Of about 92,000 clones in the sample, around 88% were seen once. The source material was peripheral blood, sampled on day 0 of MenACWY control vaccination. The receptors were sampled from an adult in good health.

The genes are TRBV11-2 and TRBJ1-1; no definite D call. From germline, CDR1 is SGHAT and CDR2 FQNNGV. The CDR3 is 13 residues long. The V and J ends lost 0 bases and 7 bases respectively, with 9 bases between them. DNA of the CDR3: TGTGCCAGCAGCTTAGATCGGCAAGGTGAAGCTTTCTTT. It yields the protein CASSLDRQGEAFF.

The chain employs TRBV21-1 and TRBJ2-7; the table's D call TRBD1 went unverified against the DNA. TRBV21-1 is designated a pseudogene. The CDR3 is made up of 16 amino acids. The CDR3 is CASSTGMGQGAYEQYF. The CDR3 coding sequence is TGTGCCAGCAGCACAGGAATGGGACAGGGGGCGTACGAGCAGTACTTC.

The chain links TRBV9 to TRBJ2-3; weak D call: TRBD2 (5 bases). CDR1 SGDLS and CDR2 YYNGEE come from the germline V gene. V shed 0 bases and J shed 2 bases, with 13 bases lying between them. The CDR3 sequence is 16 residues long. This CDR3 is CASSVGIALDTDTQYF. In DNA, the CDR3 is TGTGCCAGCAGCGTAGGTATAGCGCTAGACACAGATACGCAGTATTTT.

This chain connects TRBV15 to TRBJ1-1; tentatively, D is TRBD1 (5 bases). Germline V gene data show CDR1 as LNHNV and CDR2 as YYDKDF (reference sequence). This CDR3 is 14 amino acids long. The V and J ends lost 5 bases and 0 bases respectively, with 10 bases between them. The CDR3 reads CATSPRGMNTEAFF. The CDR3 region has the DNA TGTGCCACCAGCCCCCGGGGGATGAACACTGAAGCTTTCTTT.

The V call is TRBV18, the J call TRBJ2-3; TRBD2 matches 11 bases. The length of the CDR3 is 15 residues. The V and J ends lost 6 bases and 4 bases, in that order; junction bases with no gene match: 6. CDR1 and CDR2 (germline): KGHSH, LQKENI. CDR3 amino acids: CASSLGLAEADTQYF. CDR3 in DNA: TGTGCCAGCTCGTTGGGACTAGCGGAAGCAGATACGCAGTATTTT. Combining the CDR3 with reference TRBV18 and TRBJ2-3 gives the whole variable domain NAGVMQNPRHLVRRRGQEARLRCSPMKGHSHVYWYRQLPEEGLKFMVYLQKENIIDESGMPKERFSAEFPKEGPSILRIQQVVRGDSAAYFCASSLGLAEADTQYFGPGTRLTVL.

V usage is TRBV30 and J usage is TRBJ2-1, with unresolved D. The CDR3 spans 13 residues. The ends were cut back, 0 bases at V and 5 bases at J, with 8 bases in the middle. Per germline, CDR1 GTSNPN and CDR2 SVGIG (reference sequence). DNA for the CDR3: TGTGCCTGGAGTGTTGACCGCGACAATGAGCAGTTCTTC. Its translation: CAWSVDRDNEQFF.

The chain has TRBV19 and TRBJ1-5; tentative D call: TRBD1 (5 bases). The CDR3 runs to 16 residues. The V end lost 5 bases, the J end lost 0 bases, and 14 bases lay between the germline ends. Looked up from germline, CDR1 is LNHDA and CDR2 is SQIVND (reference sequence). The CDR3 DNA reads as TGTGCCAGTAGTTCATTGAGGGGCCTTAGCAATCAGCCCCAGCATTTT. This encodes CASSSLRGLSNQPQHF.

This rearrangement joins TRBV7-9 to TRBJ2-3; 7 nucleotides line up with TRBD1. The CDR3 consists of 18 residues. With V trimmed by 0 bases and J by 1 base, 10 bases remained unmatched. The germline V gene encodes CDR1 SEHNR and CDR2 FQNEAQ (reference sequence). In DNA, the CDR3 is TGTGCCAGCAGCTTAGCACTTGAACAGGGGAAGGGCACAGATACGCAGTATTTT. It yields the protein CASSLALEQGKGTDTQYF.

This rearrangement joins TRBV27 to TRBJ2-5, with 8 positions matching TRBD2. V was pared by 4 bases and J by 5 bases, with 6 bases of the junction left unmatched. This CDR3 comprises 14 residues. The germline gives CDR1 MNHEY, CDR2 SMNVEV (reference sequence). CDR3 sequence: CASSWSGGRETQYF. The DNA for the CDR3 is TGTGCCAGCAGTTGGAGCGGGGGAAGGGAGACCCAGTACTTC.

This rearrangement joins TRBV27 to TRBJ1-2; a possible D gene is TRBD1 (6 bases). Germline CDR1 and CDR2: MNHEY and SMNVEV (reference sequence). The CDR3 is made up of 14 amino acids. Trimming took off 2 bases at V and 6 bases at J, with 13 bases between the two ends. The CDR3 sequence is CASSLQGGAHGYTF. In DNA form, the CDR3 reads TGTGCCAGCAGTTTACAAGGGGGGGCTCATGGCTACACCTTC.

This chain connects TRBV30 to TRBJ1-3, with D tentatively TRBD1 (5 bases). The V end lost 5 bases, the J end lost 8 bases, and 22 bases lay between the germline ends. This CDR3 region has 15 residues. Germline assignment: CDR1 GTSNPN and CDR2 SVGIG (reference sequence). CDR3 in amino acids: CAWAEGRVAVDTIYF. In nucleotides, the CDR3 is TGTGCCTGGGCCGAGGGCAGGGTGGCGGTGGACACCATATATTTT.

The chain carries TRBV7-8 and TRBJ1-3, with 9 bases matching TRBD1. Germline values: CDR1 SGHVS, CDR2 FQNEAQ. There are 16 residues in the CDR3. With 6 bases clipped from V and 2 bases from J, the junction kept 8 bases outside the gene matches. The CDR3, as DNA: TGTGCCAGCAGTCCCGGGACAGGGATGGCTGGAAACACCATATATTTT. Translation gives CASSPGTGMAGNTIYF. The full variable domain, completed using reference TRBV7-8 and TRBJ1-3, is GAGVSQSPRYKVAKRGQDVALRCDPISGHVSLFWYQQALGQGPEFLTYFQNEAQLDKSGLPSDRFFAERPEGSVSTLKIQRTQQEDSAVYLCASSPGTGMAGNTIYFGEGSWLTVV.

The CDR3 region has the DNA TGTGCCAGCAGTGCCCCGATCTTGGGGGCTGGTAACAATGAGCAGTTCTTC. Translated: CASSAPILGAGNNEQFF. V gene TRBV6-1 combines with J gene TRBJ2-1, with D maybe TRBD1 (6 bases). Germline V gene sequence: CDR1 MNHNS, CDR2 SASEGT. This CDR3 is built from 17 residues. The V end was cut by 4 bases, the J end by 5 bases, with 21 bases between.